This TCR beta chain appears in the sequencing data of a study of blood T cell repertoires in COVID-19. Sequencing was performed with immunoSEQ multiplex PCR; in TCRdb, only in-frame clones are kept and a portion is missing. In the table there are tens of thousands of clones, 86% of which are singletons. Trimming cost V 4 bases and J 4 bases; bases outside gene matches: 7. Germline lookup yields CDR1 SGHRS and CDR2 YFSETQ. The CDR3 consists of 14 residues. This sequence joins TRBV5-1 and TRBJ1-2; TRBD1 aligns across 7 bases. Sequenced material: peripheral blood. This TCR was sampled from a man under 40 with acute or convalescent COVID-19. CDR3 bases: TGCGCCAGCAGCCCCGGACAGGCCCTCTATGGCTACACCTTC. This gives the protein CASSPGQALYGYTF.